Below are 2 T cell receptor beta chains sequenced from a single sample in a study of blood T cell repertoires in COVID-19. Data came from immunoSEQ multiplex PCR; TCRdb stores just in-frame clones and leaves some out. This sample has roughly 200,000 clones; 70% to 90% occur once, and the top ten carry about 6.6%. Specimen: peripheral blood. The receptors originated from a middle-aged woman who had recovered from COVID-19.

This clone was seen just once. For the CDR3, the DNA is TGTGCCAGCAGCGTACAGGGCTCCGGGGCTTTCTTT. This translates into CASSVQGSGAFF. This sequence joins TRBV11-2 and TRBJ1-1, with a tentative D call TRBD1 (6 bases). The length of the CDR3 is 12 residues. V lost 5 bases and J 11 bases, leaving 15 bases between the germline ends. Germline V lookup: CDR1 SGHAT, CDR2 FQNNGV.

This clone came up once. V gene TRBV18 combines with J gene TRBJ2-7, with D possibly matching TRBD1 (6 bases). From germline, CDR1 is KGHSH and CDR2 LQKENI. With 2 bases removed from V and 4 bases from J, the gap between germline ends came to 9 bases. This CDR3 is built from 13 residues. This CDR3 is CASSPTQGYEQYF. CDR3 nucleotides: TGTGCCAGCTCACCAACACAGGGATACGAGCAGTACTTC.